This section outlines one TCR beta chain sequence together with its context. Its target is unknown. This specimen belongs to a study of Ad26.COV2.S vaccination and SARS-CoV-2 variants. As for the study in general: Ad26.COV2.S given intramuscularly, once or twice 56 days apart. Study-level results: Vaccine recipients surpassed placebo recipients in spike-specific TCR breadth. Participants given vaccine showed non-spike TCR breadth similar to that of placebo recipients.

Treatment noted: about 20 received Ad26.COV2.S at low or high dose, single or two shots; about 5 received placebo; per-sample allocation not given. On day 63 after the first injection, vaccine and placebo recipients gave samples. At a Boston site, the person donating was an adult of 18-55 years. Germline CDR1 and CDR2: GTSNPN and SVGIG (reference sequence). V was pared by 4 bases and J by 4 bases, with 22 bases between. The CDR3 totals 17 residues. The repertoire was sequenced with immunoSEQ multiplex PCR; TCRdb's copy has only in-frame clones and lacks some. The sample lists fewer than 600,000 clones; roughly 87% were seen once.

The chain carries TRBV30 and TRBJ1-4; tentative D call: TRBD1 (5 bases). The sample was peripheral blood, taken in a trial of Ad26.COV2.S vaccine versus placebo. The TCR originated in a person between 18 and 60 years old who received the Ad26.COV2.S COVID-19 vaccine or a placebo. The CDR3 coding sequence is TGTGCCTGGACTAGGGGTCCCGGTTTGGGCCTTAATGAAAAACTGTTTTTT. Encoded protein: CAWTRGPGLGLNEKLFF.